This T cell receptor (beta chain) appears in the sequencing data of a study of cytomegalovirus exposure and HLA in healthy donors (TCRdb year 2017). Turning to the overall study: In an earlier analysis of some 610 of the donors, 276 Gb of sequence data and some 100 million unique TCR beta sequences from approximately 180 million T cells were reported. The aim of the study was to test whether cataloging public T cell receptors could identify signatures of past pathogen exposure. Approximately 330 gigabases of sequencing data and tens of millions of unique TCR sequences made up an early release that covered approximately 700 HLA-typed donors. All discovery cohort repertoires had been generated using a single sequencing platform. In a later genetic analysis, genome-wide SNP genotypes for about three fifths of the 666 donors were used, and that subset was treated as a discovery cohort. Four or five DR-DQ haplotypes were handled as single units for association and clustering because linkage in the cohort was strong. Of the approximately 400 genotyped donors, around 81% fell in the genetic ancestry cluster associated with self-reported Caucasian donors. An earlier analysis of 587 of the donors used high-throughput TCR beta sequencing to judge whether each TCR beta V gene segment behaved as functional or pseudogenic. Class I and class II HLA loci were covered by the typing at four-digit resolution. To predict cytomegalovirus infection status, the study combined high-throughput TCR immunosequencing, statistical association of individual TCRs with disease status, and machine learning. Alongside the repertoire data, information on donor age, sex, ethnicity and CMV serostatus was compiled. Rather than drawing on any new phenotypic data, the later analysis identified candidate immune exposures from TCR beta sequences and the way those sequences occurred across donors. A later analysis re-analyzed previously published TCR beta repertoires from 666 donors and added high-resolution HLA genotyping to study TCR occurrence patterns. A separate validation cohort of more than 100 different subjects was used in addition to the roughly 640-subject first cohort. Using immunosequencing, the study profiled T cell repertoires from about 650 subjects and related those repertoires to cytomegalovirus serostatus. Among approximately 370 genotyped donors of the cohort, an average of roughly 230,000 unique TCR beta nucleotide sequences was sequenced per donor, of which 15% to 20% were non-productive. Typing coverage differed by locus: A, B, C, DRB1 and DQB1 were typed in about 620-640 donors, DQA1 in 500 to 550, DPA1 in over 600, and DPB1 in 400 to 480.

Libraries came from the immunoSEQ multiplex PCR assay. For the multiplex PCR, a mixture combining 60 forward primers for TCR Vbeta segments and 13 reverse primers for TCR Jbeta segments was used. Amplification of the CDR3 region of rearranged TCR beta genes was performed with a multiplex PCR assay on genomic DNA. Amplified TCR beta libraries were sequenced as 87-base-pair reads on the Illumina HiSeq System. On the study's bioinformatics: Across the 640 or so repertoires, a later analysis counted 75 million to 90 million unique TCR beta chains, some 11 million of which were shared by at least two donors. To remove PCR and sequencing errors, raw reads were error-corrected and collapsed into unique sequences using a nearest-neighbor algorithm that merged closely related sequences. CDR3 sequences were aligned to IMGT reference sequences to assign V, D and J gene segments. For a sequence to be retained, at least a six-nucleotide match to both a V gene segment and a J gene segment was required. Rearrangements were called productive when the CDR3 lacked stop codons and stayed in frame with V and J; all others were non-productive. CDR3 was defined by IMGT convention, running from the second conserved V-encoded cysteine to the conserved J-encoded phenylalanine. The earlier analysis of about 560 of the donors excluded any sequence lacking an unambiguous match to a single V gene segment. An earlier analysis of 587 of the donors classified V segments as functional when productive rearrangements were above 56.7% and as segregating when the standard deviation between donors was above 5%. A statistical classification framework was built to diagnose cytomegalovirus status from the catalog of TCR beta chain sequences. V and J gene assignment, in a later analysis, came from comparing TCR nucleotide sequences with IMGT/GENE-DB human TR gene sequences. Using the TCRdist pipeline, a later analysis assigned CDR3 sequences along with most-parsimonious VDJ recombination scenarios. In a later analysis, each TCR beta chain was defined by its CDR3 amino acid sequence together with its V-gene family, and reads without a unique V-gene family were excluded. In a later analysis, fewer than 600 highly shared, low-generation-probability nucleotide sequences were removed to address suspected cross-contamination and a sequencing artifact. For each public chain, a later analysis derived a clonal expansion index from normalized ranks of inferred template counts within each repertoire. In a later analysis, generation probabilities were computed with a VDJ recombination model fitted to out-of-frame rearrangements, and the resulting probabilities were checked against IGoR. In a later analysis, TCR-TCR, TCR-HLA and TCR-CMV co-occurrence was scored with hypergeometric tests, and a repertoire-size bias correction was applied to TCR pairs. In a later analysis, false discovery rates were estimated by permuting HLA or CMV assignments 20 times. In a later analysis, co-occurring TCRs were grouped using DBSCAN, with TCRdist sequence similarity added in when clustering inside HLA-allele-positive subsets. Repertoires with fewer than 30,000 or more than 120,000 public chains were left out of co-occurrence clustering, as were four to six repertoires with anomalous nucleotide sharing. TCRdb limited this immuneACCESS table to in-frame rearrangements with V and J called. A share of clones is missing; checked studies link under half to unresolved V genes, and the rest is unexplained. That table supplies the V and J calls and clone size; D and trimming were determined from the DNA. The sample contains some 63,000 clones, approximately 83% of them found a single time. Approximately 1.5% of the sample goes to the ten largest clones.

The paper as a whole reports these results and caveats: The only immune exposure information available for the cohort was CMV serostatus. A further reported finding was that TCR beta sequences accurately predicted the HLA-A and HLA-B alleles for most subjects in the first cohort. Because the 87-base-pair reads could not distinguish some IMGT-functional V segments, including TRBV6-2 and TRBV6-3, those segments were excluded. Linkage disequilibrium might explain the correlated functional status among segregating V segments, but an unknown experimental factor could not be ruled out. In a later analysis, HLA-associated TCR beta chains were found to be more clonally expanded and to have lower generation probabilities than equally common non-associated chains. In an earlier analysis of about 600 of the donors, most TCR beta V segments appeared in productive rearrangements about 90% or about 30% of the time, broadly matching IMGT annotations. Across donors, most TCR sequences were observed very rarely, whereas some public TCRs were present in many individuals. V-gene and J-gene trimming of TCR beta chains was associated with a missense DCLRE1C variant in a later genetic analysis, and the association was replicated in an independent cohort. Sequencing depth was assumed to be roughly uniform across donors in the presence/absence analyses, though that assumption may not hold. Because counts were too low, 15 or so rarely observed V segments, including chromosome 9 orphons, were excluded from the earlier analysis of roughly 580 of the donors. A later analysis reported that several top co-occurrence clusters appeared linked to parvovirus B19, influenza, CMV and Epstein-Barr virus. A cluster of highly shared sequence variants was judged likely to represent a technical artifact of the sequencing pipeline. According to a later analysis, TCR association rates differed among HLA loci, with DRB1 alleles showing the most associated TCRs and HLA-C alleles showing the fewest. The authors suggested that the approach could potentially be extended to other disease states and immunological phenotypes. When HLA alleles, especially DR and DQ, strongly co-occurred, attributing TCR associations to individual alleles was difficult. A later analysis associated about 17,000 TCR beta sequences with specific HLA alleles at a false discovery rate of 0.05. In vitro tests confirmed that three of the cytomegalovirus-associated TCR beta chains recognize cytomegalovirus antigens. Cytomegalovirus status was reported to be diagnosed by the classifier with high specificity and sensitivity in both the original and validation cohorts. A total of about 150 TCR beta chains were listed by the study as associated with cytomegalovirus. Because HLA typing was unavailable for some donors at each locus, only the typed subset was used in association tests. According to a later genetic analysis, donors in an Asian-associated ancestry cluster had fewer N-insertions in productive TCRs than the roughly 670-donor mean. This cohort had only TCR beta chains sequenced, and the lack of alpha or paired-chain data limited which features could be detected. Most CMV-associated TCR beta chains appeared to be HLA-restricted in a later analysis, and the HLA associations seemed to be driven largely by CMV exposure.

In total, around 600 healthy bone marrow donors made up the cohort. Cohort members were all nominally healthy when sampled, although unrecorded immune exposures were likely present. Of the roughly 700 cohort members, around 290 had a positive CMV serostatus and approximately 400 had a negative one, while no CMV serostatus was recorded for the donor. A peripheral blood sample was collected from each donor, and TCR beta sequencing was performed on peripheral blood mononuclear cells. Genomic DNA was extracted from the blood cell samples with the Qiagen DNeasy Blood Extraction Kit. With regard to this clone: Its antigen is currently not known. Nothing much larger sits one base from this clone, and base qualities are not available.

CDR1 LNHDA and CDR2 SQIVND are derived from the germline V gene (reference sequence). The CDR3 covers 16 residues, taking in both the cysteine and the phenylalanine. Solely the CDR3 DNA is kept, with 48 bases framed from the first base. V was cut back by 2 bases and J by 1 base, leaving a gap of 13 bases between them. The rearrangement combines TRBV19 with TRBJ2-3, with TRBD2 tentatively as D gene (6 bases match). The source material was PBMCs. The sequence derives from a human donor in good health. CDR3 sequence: CASSIIFGTRTDTQYF. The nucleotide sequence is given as TGTGCCAGTAGTATAATTTTTGGGACTCGCACAGATACGCAGTATTTT.